The 13 T cell receptor beta chains below were found in one sample sequenced in a study of blood T cell repertoires in COVID-19. Clones were read by immunoSEQ multiplex PCR, and TCRdb kept only the in-frame ones, dropping some. The profile shows hundreds of thousands of clones, roughly 89% of them singletons. Sequenced sample: peripheral blood. These receptors all come from a woman in her 30s with COVID-19, enrolled during active disease.

V gene TRBV2 combines with J gene TRBJ2-5; tentatively, D is TRBD2 (6 bases). Germline V gene lookup returns CDR1 SNHLY and CDR2 FYNNEI. V shed 0 bases and J shed 3 bases, with 14 bases lying between them. CDR3 length: 16 residues. CDR3 region: CASSEALGGLKETQYF. As DNA, the CDR3 is TGTGCCAGCAGTGAAGCGCTGGGGGGATTGAAAGAGACCCAGTACTTC.

The count of this clone is one. The V gene is TRBV11-2, the J gene TRBJ1-4; 7 bases agree with TRBD1. Germline loops: CDR1 SGHAT, CDR2 FQNNGV. There are 14 residues in the CDR3. J gave up 5 bases and V 1 base, and 1 base lay outside the gene matches. The CDR3 region has the DNA TGTGCCAGCAGCTTAGTAGGGGGCAATGAAAAACTGTTTTTT. Translated: CASSLVGGNEKLFF.

The J gene is TRBJ2-1, the V gene TRBV11-2; TRBD1 agrees at 7 bases. Looked up from germline, CDR1 is SGHAT and CDR2 is FQNNGV. The CDR3 runs to 12 residues. J lost 6 bases, V lost 8 bases, and 4 bases had no gene match. The CDR3: CASYAGGNEQFF. The CDR3 DNA is TGTGCCAGCTACGCAGGGGGCAATGAGCAGTTCTTC.

The V call is TRBV6-1, the J call TRBJ2-7, with TRBD1 matching over 8 bases. Germline CDR1 is MNHNS and CDR2 is SASEGT. V lost 0 bases, J lost 3 bases, and 13 bases stayed unmatched. This CDR3 is built from 18 residues. Here the CDR3 DNA reads TGTGCCAGCAGTGAAGCTTGGACAGGGAATAGTCCCTTCTACGAGCAGTACGTC. As protein: CASSEAWTGNSPFYEQYV.

The chain is built from TRBV4-1 and TRBJ1-4; D call uncertain. The CDR3 runs 17 residues. CDR1 and CDR2 (germline): MGHRA, YSYEKL. V dropped 0 bases and J dropped 0 bases, with 11 bases sitting between them. CDR3 sequence (DNA): TGCGCCAGCAGCCAAGATCCCGCGGTTGCAACTAATGAAAAACTGTTTTTT. Its translation: CASSQDPAVATNEKLFF.

The J gene is TRBJ1-2, the V gene TRBV12-3 or TRBV12-4; weak D call: TRBD1 (5 bases). V lost 7 bases, J lost 8 bases, and 17 bases lay in between. The CDR3 extends over 13 amino acids. The CDR3 region has the DNA TGTGCCAGCACCCTATATAGGGGATACGGCTACACCTTC. It encodes CASTLYRGYGYTF.

The chain links TRBV1 to TRBJ2-3; TRBD2 is taken as the D call from the table, unchecked against the DNA. TRBV1 is marked as a pseudogene. There are 17 residues in the CDR3. The DNA for the CDR3 is TGCACCAGCAGCCACGATCTAGCGGGGGGAGCTGGAGATACGCAGTATTTT. Amino acid sequence: CTSSHDLAGGAGDTQYF.

The chain uses TRBV6-6 and TRBJ1-2; 10 nucleotides agree with TRBD1. The length of the CDR3 is 17 residues. Germline CDR1 MNHNY, CDR2 SVGAGI (reference sequence). V dropped 5 bases and J dropped 0; count of bases not matched to a gene: 9. The CDR3 reads CASSHRDRGLANYGYTF. The DNA of the CDR3 is TGTGCCAGCAGTCACCGGGACAGGGGCTTAGCTAACTATGGCTACACCTTC.

The chain uses TRBV11-1 and TRBJ2-1, with TRBD2 matching over 14 bases. Germline V gene data show CDR1 as SGHAT and CDR2 as FQDESV (reference sequence). Trimming took 6 bases from V and 9 from J; bases not matched to a gene: 1. The CDR3 runs to 13 residues. This chain's CDR3 is CASRTSGGGEQFF. The CDR3 bases are TGTGCCAGCAGGACTAGCGGGGGGGGTGAGCAGTTCTTC.

V is TRBV6-5 and J is TRBJ1-6, with a weak D call TRBD1 (6 bases). Germline values: CDR1 MNHEY, CDR2 SVGAGI. Trimming took 6 bases from V and 9 from J, leaving 15 bases between them. CDR3 length: 14 amino acids. As DNA, the CDR3 is TGTGCCAGCAGATTTACAGGGAAGGGTTCACCCCTCCACTTT. Amino acid sequence: CASRFTGKGSPLHF.

The V call is TRBV27, the J call TRBJ1-1; D call uncertain. This CDR3 region has 14 residues. Germline CDR1 MNHEY, CDR2 SMNVEV (reference sequence). The germline V and J ends were trimmed by 5 bases and 1 base, with 11 bases remaining between them. CDR3 in amino acids: CASSPSTTNTEAFF. In DNA, the CDR3 is TGTGCCAGCAGTCCGTCGACAACGAACACTGAAGCTTTCTTT.

The gene calls are TRBV19 and TRBJ2-7; possible D gene TRBD2, 6 bases. The V gene lost 6 bases and the J gene lost 1 base, with 16 bases spanning the gap. The CDR3 contains 15 residues. The germline gives CDR1 LNHDA, CDR2 SQIVND (reference sequence). This CDR3 is CASSPGGGNSYEQYF. DNA for the CDR3: TGTGCCAGTAGCCCCGGGGGAGGAAATTCCTACGAGCAGTACTTC.

The chain has TRBV9 and TRBJ1-2; no reliable D call. V was cut by 0 bases and J by 5 bases, with 14 bases left in between. The CDR3 has 15 amino acids. Germline values: CDR1 SGDLS, CDR2 YYNGEE. The CDR3 region is CASSVEVGFPYGYTF. DNA of the CDR3: TGTGCCAGCAGCGTAGAGGTGGGCTTTCCTTATGGCTACACCTTC.